These 7 T cell receptor beta chains were sequenced from one sample in a study of T-cell reconstitution after alpha-beta-depleted transplantation in children. As it was prepared, the TCRbeta library received unique molecular identifiers. TCRdb fed the PCR reads into MiXCR, producing one record per CDR3 protein. The sample carries about 360,000 distinct CDR3 sequences, 13% recorded once. Sample: PBMCs, taken from the stem cell graft. These receptors originate from a human donor who donated a stem cell graft to a child with Fanconi anemia.

This clonotype was counted a few times. The chain links TRBV10-3 to TRBJ2-1; TRBD1 or TRBD2 may be the D gene (5 bases each). V shed 2 bases and J shed 10 bases, with 18 bases lying between them. Germline lookup yields CDR1 ENHRY and CDR2 SYGVKD. The CDR3 runs 15 residues. CDR3 protein: CAISEPSGTLGEQFF. The CDR3 DNA reads TGTGCCATCAGTGAGCCCTCCGGGACCTTGGGGGAGCAGTTCTTC.

This clonotype was recorded many times. CDR3 amino acids: CASSQAQGVQQFF. CDR3 DNA: TGCGCCAGCAGCCAAGCGCAGGGGGTGCAGCAGTTCTTC. The rearrangement joins TRBV4-3 to TRBJ2-1, with TRBD1 matching 7 bases. There are 13 residues in the CDR3. Germline trimming cut 1 base from V and 11 bases from J; bases unmatched to any gene: 5. Germline values: CDR1 LGHNA, CDR2 YSLEER.

The chain joins TRBV4-2 to TRBJ1-2; D unresolved. V lost 0 bases to trimming and J lost 8 bases, with 19 bases between them. This CDR3 contains 16 residues. From germline, CDR1 is LGHNA and CDR2 YNFKEQ. The CDR3, as DNA: TGTGCCAGCAGCCAAGATCCGGCCGGATCTATGTGGGGCTACACCTTC. Protein sequence: CASSQDPAGSMWGYTF.

This clonotype is termed medium-sized. The rearrangement joins TRBV20-1 to TRBJ2-3; D is perhaps TRBD1 (6 bases). V dropped 6 bases and J dropped 6 bases, with 19 bases sitting between them. Germline-derived CDR1 and CDR2 are DFQATT and SNEGSKA (reference sequence). This CDR3 is 14 amino acids long. The CDR3 DNA is TGCAGTGCCGACCTAGGGGGAGAGTGGGATACGCAGTATTTT. It specifies CSADLGGEWDTQYF.

This clonotype was seen at least ten times. The J gene is TRBJ1-1, the V gene TRBV5-1; no definite D call. This CDR3 spans 14 amino acids. V dropped 1 base and J dropped 1 base, with 8 bases sitting between them. Germline lookup yields CDR1 SGHRS and CDR2 YFSETQ. CDR3 amino acids: CASSLLHQNTEAFF. CDR3 sequence (DNA): TGCGCCAGCAGCTTGTTACACCAGAACACTGAAGCTTTCTTT.

This clonotype was observed many times. At one of its ends the junction is not consistent with the germline gene, which may arise from a read error. The chain joins TRBV13 to TRBJ2-7; perhaps D is TRBD1 or TRBD2 (5 bases each). Per the germline V gene, CDR1 is PRHDT and CDR2 is FYEKMQ (reference sequence). CDR3 size: 14 residues. The DNA of the CDR3 is TGTGCCAGCAGCCTAGGGGACGATGGCTACGAGCAGTACTTC. Protein sequence: CASSLGDDGYEQYF. The full variable domain, in which reference TRBV13 and TRBJ2-7 provide the parts outside the CDR3, is AAGVIQSPRHLIKEKRETATLKCYPIPRHDTVYWYQQGPGQDPQFLISFYEKMQSDKGSIPDRFSAQQFSDYHSELNMSSLELGDSALYFCASSLGDDGYEQYFGPGTRLTVT.

The chain combines TRBV27 with TRBJ1-1; TRBD1 aligns across 12 bases. This CDR3 has 17 residues. Per germline, CDR1 MNHEY and CDR2 SMNVEV (reference sequence). The J segment lost 5 bases and the V segment lost 6 bases, leaving 13 bases of the junction unmatched. The CDR3, as DNA: TGTGCCAGCAGACCTCTACCGGGACAGGGGGCTGGTACTGAAGCTTTCTTT. It is translated as CASRPLPGQGAGTEAFF.